The T cell receptor (beta chain) under discussion was sequenced for a study of OX40 agonist ivuxolimab in advanced cancers. General study findings and limits: There were also nonresponders showing low normalized T-cell clonal expansion.

Trimming took off 0 bases at V and 7 bases at J, with 25 bases between the two ends. Germline lookup yields CDR1 GTSNPN and CDR2 SVGIG (reference sequence). CDR3 length: 18 amino acids. Comments on this clone: Its target is not known.

Assay used: immunoSEQ multiplex PCR; TCRdb lists only in-frame clones, some missing. The sample has 69,000 or so clones, approximately 80% seen once. The source of this sequence is an adult with an advanced solid tumor such as melanoma, head and neck, liver or kidney cancer. The sequencing here drew on CD4+ or CD8+ T cells sorted from blood, taken in a trial of the OX40 agonist ivuxolimab. The V and J genes are TRBV30 and TRBJ2-1; D not certain. The CDR3 loop reads CAWSVGPHVPSARNEQFF. CDR3 coding DNA: TGTGCCTGGAGTGTTGGGCCCCACGTTCCCAGCGCGCGGAATGAGCAGTTCTTC.